A selection of T cell receptor beta chains follows, all from one sample in a study of healthy donors' naive CD4 and CD8 T cells. MiXCR, run by TCRdb on the reads, gives a single entry per CDR3 protein. Of around 200,000 distinct CDR3 sequences in the sample, about four fifths are singletons; the top ten hold 2% to 2.5%. Specimen: naive CD4+ and CD8+ T cells sorted from blood, pooled from several donors. These receptors originate from a pool of human donors in good health; the sample pools cells from several healthy donors. The conserved cysteine and the conserved F or W are not part of the CDR3 here. Fields, in order: V gene, D gene, J gene, CDR3 protein. A D gene is named only where the DNA matches it firmly.

v_gene: TRBV15; d_gene: TRBD1; j_gene: TRBJ1-2; CDR3aa: ATSSRHGQGPLYGYT
v_gene: TRBV29-1; d_gene: -; j_gene: TRBJ2-5; CDR3aa: SSQGRFQETQY
v_gene: TRBV29-1; d_gene: -; j_gene: TRBJ2-7; CDR3aa: SGRSTYEQY
v_gene: TRBV2; d_gene: -; j_gene: TRBJ2-5; CDR3aa: ASRLSEWGQETQY
v_gene: TRBV27; d_gene: TRBD1; j_gene: TRBJ1-1; CDR3aa: ASSLRDREGTEAF
v_gene: TRBV29-1; d_gene: TRBD1; j_gene: TRBJ2-7; CDR3aa: SVEPGQGSEQY
v_gene: TRBV29-1; d_gene: -; j_gene: TRBJ1-3; CDR3aa: SVVGGLGNTIY
v_gene: TRBV29-1; d_gene: -; j_gene: TRBJ1-2; CDR3aa: SVGRAGGLNYGYT
v_gene: TRBV29-1; d_gene: TRBD1; j_gene: TRBJ1-1; CDR3aa: SALQGMNTEAF
v_gene: TRBV20-1; d_gene: -; j_gene: TRBJ2-5; CDR3aa: SANQEWETQY
v_gene: TRBV20-1; d_gene: TRBD2; j_gene: TRBJ2-7; CDR3aa: SARKVAGGGWEQY
v_gene: TRBV30; d_gene: -; j_gene: TRBJ2-1; CDR3aa: AWSTGNEQF
v_gene: TRBV6-2/TRBV6-3; d_gene: TRBD2; j_gene: TRBJ2-7; CDR3aa: ASSLSGLGAYEQY
v_gene: TRBV6-6; d_gene: -; j_gene: TRBJ2-2; CDR3aa: ASTEAGSNTGELL
v_gene: TRBV20-1; d_gene: -; j_gene: TRBJ1-2; CDR3aa: SASGPGDGYT
v_gene: TRBV29-1; d_gene: TRBD1; j_gene: TRBJ2-1; CDR3aa: SVPGQGNYNEQF
v_gene: TRBV6-5; d_gene: TRBD1; j_gene: TRBJ1-3; CDR3aa: ASRQGALWDTIY
v_gene: TRBV29-1; d_gene: -; j_gene: TRBJ1-1; CDR3aa: SARPGTTEAF
v_gene: TRBV6-5; d_gene: -; j_gene: TRBJ2-7; CDR3aa: ASSYLDNSYEQY
v_gene: TRBV6-5; d_gene: -; j_gene: TRBJ2-4; CDR3aa: ASSYPGARNIQY
v_gene: TRBV19; d_gene: -; j_gene: TRBJ1-2; CDR3aa: ASSIAATSPANYGYT
v_gene: TRBV20-1; d_gene: -; j_gene: TRBJ2-6; CDR3aa: SAIETDSGANVLT
v_gene: TRBV6-5; d_gene: -; j_gene: TRBJ2-3; CDR3aa: ASSLLAFDTDTQY
v_gene: TRBV30; d_gene: TRBD1; j_gene: TRBJ2-2; CDR3aa: AWSWTGGYTGELF
v_gene: TRBV18; d_gene: -; j_gene: TRBJ1-5; CDR3aa: ASSPTPFNQPQH
v_gene: TRBV6-1; d_gene: -; j_gene: TRBJ1-4; CDR3aa: ASSEILRWDNEKLF
v_gene: TRBV6-5; d_gene: TRBD1; j_gene: TRBJ2-2; CDR3aa: ASSPGTVNTGELF
v_gene: TRBV6-2/TRBV6-3; d_gene: -; j_gene: TRBJ1-3; CDR3aa: ASSYSGITSGNTIY
v_gene: TRBV30; d_gene: -; j_gene: TRBJ1-2; CDR3aa: AWTRVGDGYT
v_gene: TRBV19; d_gene: TRBD2; j_gene: TRBJ2-7; CDR3aa: ASSITTSGSSYEQY
v_gene: TRBV6-2/TRBV6-3; d_gene: -; j_gene: TRBJ1-5; CDR3aa: ASSYQPGYSNQPQH
v_gene: TRBV29-1; d_gene: -; j_gene: TRBJ2-1; CDR3aa: SVVWMEQF
v_gene: TRBV14; d_gene: -; j_gene: TRBJ2-7; CDR3aa: ASSPAGTSWGEQY
v_gene: TRBV5-5; d_gene: -; j_gene: TRBJ2-6; CDR3aa: ASSLTAQSSGANVLT
v_gene: TRBV12-3/TRBV12-4; d_gene: -; j_gene: TRBJ2-3; CDR3aa: ASSPSVDTQY
v_gene: TRBV10-3; d_gene: -; j_gene: TRBJ1-1; CDR3aa: AISGSLNTEAF
v_gene: TRBV6-4; d_gene: -; j_gene: TRBJ2-2; CDR3aa: ASSDVGATGELF
v_gene: TRBV29-1; d_gene: TRBD2; j_gene: TRBJ2-3; CDR3aa: SVGVPAGGPTQY
v_gene: TRBV15; d_gene: -; j_gene: TRBJ2-1; CDR3aa: ATSRVGGSYNEQF